A single sample gave rise to the 13 T cell receptor beta chains below, sequenced in a study of blood T cell repertoires in COVID-19. Repertoires were generated with immunoSEQ multiplex PCR, while TCRdb's copy carries only in-frame clones and drops some. This sample has approximately 230,000 clones, with 86% found just once. The sample consisted of PBMCs or T cells enriched from blood (not recorded which). Receptors were obtained from a man aged 35 to 55 who had recovered from COVID-19.

This rearrangement joins TRBV6-1 to TRBJ1-2; D is uncertain. The germline V and J ends were trimmed by 3 bases and 8 bases, with 19 bases remaining between them. Germline CDR1 reads MNHNS; CDR2 reads SASEGT. There are 15 residues in the CDR3. CDR3 region: CASSEWRSQVKGYTF. Here the CDR3 DNA reads TGTGCCAGCAGTGAGTGGAGGAGCCAAGTGAAAGGCTACACCTTC.

The gene calls are TRBV6-1 and TRBJ2-7; 7 bases fit TRBD1. The CDR3 totals 16 residues. CDR1 MNHNS and CDR2 SASEGT come from the germline V gene. Unmatched junction bases numbered 14, after V lost 4 bases and J lost 5 bases. The CDR3 coding sequence is TGTGCCAGCAGTGGCTTGTCTCAAAAGGGGGCCAACGAGCAGTACTTC. Translation: CASSGLSQKGANEQYF.

V usage is TRBV28 and J usage is TRBJ1-5, with TRBD1 identical over 8 bases. The CDR3 is 12 residues long. Germline-derived CDR1 and CDR2 are MDHEN and SYDVKM. J lost 12 bases, V lost 2 bases, and 3 bases had no gene match. The CDR3 nucleotides are TGTGCCAGCAGTTTAGGACAGGGACTCCAGCATTTT. This codes for CASSLGQGLQHF.

The chain joins TRBV2 to TRBJ1-5, with D possibly being TRBD1 (6 bases). The CDR3 loop spans 14 amino acids. CDR1 and CDR2 from the germline V gene are SNHLY and FYNNEI. V was pared by 2 bases and J by 6 bases, with 11 bases between. The DNA for the CDR3 is TGTGCCAGCAGTGAAACAGGGCGTCGTCAGCCCCAGCATTTT. It is translated as CASSETGRRQPQHF.

V gene TRBV23-1 combines with J gene TRBJ2-7; 11 bases fit TRBD1. TRBV23-1 is flagged as an ORF with uncertain function. Unmatched junction bases numbered 10, after V lost 3 bases and J lost 0 bases. CDR3 length: 18 residues. Here the CDR3 DNA reads TGCGCCAGCAGTCACCCAGAAAGGGACAGGGGGGCCTCCTACGAGCAGTACTTC. Protein sequence: CASSHPERDRGASYEQYF.

The chain joins TRBV7-6 to TRBJ1-2, with D hard to call. Trimming left V 2 bases short and J 4 bases short, with 8 bases between. CDR1 is SGHVS and CDR2 is FNYEAQ in the germline V gene. CDR3 size: 13 residues. The CDR3 region is CASSLRVGYGYTF. CDR3 coding DNA: TGTGCCAGCAGCTTACGCGTTGGCTATGGCTACACCTTC.

CDR3 bases: TGCAGTGCTAGTAACGAGGACAATGAGCAGTTCTTC. This encodes CSASNEDNEQFF. The rearrangement uses TRBV20-1 and TRBJ2-1; D gene ambiguous. Germline V gene lookup returns CDR1 DFQATT and CDR2 SNEGSKA (reference sequence). This CDR3 is built from 12 residues. Trimming left V 3 bases short and J 5 bases short, with 8 bases between.

This sequence joins TRBV11-1 and TRBJ1-2, with a weak D call TRBD1 (5 bases). The CDR3 covers 12 residues. Germline V gives CDR1 SGHAT, CDR2 FQDESV (reference sequence). Between the trimmed V and J ends, which lost 0 bases and 8 bases, there was a span of 7 bases. CDR3 sequence: CASSLAGQGYTF. CDR3 nucleotides: TGTGCCAGCAGCTTAGCGGGGCAAGGCTACACCTTC.

The genes are TRBV7-6 and TRBJ1-2, with D unresolved. The CDR3 covers 18 residues. Germline V CDR1 and CDR2: SGHVS, FNYEAQ. V lost 1 base to trimming and J lost 0 bases, with 18 bases between them. CDR3 residues: CASSLVNGGSGPNYGYTF. Written as DNA, the CDR3 is TGTGCCAGCAGCTTAGTAAATGGAGGGAGTGGGCCTAACTATGGCTACACCTTC.

The CDR3 here is CASTQRLAGVYEQYF. CDR3 DNA sequence: TGTGCCAGCACACAGAGACTAGCGGGAGTCTACGAGCAGTACTTC. The rearrangement uses TRBV6-5 and TRBJ2-7; 12 bases map to TRBD2. Germline V gene data show CDR1 as MNHEY and CDR2 as SVGAGI. V shed 7 bases and J 3 bases; nucleotides not matched to a gene: 7. The CDR3 spans 15 residues.

The rearrangement uses TRBV28 and TRBJ1-2; 10 bases line up with TRBD1. CDR1 is MDHEN, CDR2 SYDVKM, per germline. V was clipped by 5 bases and J by 4 bases; unmatched bases: 7. CDR3 length: 15 amino acids. The CDR3 nucleotides are TGTGCCAGCAGTGTGGGACAGGGGCAATTCTATGGCTACACCTTC. Amino acids: CASSVGQGQFYGYTF.

The chain employs TRBV30 and TRBJ1-6; no definite D call. Trimming removed 3 bases from V and 6 bases from J, with 9 bases in between. The CDR3 runs 13 residues. Germline CDR1 reads GTSNPN; CDR2 reads SVGIG (reference sequence). In nucleotides, the CDR3 is TGTGCCTGGAGCCCTTCGTCTAATTCACCCCTCCACTTT. Its translation: CAWSPSSNSPLHF.

A remark on this clone: Its ends do not fully match the called genes, so a read error is possible. Other DNA sequences in this sample translate to the same CDR3. The chain employs TRBV18 and TRBJ2-7, with D hard to call. The CDR3 extends over 15 amino acids. Germline values: CDR1 KGHSH, CDR2 LQKENI. The CDR3 reads CASSPRIGNSYEQYF. DNA of the CDR3: TGCGCCAGCTCACCGAGGATCGGTAACTCCTACGAGCAGTACTTC.